The T cell receptor beta chain described here comes from a study of regulatory T cells in long-lasting Graves disease. The V gene's germline CDR1 is SQVTM and CDR2 ANQGSEA. This CDR3 is 14 amino acids long. V dropped 2 bases and J dropped 2; count of bases not matched to a gene: 5. This clonotype was observed a few times. Antigen unknown. HTBI primers from iRepertoire and Arm-PCR of CDR3 regions yielded the TCR beta libraries. TCRdb called the multiplex PCR reads again in MiXCR, with one record for every CDR3 protein. The data hold roughly 560,000 distinct CDR3 sequences, with roughly 16% observed a single time. Time point given: newly diagnosed GD, antithyroid drugs for less than 3 months. With RNA extracted from PBMCs as input, the TCR library was made. Overall study results and limits: Whereas new patients shared some 990 public clonotypes, persistent patients shared more, at under 3,500.

These data also formed part of another study, on T cells in Graves' hyperthyroidism and ophthalmopathy.

The source was peripheral blood mononuclear cells (PBMCs), collected at new diagnosis, from a patient treated with antithyroid drugs. This rearrangement joins TRBV29-1 to TRBJ2-7; TRBD2 matches 8 bases. This TCR came from a woman aged 35-60 years with Graves disease. The DNA for the CDR3 is TGCAGCGTTGAAAGCGGGGGACCTACCTACGAGCAGTACTTC. It specifies CSVESGGPTYEQYF.